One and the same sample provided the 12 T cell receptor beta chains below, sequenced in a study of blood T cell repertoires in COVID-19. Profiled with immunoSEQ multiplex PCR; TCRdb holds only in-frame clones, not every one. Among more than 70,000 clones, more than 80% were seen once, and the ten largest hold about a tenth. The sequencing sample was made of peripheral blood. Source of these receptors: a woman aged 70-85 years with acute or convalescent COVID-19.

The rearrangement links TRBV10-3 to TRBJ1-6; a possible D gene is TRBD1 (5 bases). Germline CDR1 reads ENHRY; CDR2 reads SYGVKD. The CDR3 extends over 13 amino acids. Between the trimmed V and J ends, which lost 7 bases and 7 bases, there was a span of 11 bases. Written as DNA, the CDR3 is TGTGCCATCACCGGCGGGGGAAATTCACCCCTCCACTTT. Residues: CAITGGGNSPLHF.

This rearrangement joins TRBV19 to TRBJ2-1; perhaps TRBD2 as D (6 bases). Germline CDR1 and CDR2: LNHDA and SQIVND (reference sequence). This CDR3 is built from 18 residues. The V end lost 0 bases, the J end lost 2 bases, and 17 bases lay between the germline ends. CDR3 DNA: TGTGCCAGTAGTATAGATGGGGCCGGGGGAACCGCCTACAATGAGCAGTTCTTC. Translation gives CASSIDGAGGTAYNEQFF.

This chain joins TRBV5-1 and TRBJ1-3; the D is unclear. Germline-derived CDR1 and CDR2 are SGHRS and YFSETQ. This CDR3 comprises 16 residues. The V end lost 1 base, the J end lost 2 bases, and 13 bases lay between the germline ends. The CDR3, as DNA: TGCGCCAGCAGCTTGCGGGGTTTGAGAGCTGGAAACACCATATATTTT. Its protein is CASSLRGLRAGNTIYF.

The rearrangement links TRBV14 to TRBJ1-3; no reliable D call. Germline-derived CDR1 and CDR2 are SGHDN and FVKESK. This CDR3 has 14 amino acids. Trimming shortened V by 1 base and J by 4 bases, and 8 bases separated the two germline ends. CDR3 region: CASSQGGLGNTIYF. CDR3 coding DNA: TGTGCCAGCAGCCAAGGAGGGTTGGGAAACACCATATATTTT.

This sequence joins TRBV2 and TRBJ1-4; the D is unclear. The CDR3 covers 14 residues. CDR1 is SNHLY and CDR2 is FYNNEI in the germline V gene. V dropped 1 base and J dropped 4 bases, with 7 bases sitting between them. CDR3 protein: CASSEGTINEKLFF. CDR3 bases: TGTGCCAGCAGTGAAGGTACAATTAATGAAAAACTGTTTTTT.

CDR3 DNA: TGTGCCAGCAGAGGACGGGGGGACACTGAAGCTTTCTTT. Translating it yields CASRGRGDTEAFF. The chain is built from TRBV28 and TRBJ1-1; TRBD1 might be the D (5 bases). Per germline, CDR1 MDHEN and CDR2 SYDVKM. This CDR3 is 13 amino acids long. The V and J ends lost 6 bases and 3 bases respectively, with 11 bases between them.

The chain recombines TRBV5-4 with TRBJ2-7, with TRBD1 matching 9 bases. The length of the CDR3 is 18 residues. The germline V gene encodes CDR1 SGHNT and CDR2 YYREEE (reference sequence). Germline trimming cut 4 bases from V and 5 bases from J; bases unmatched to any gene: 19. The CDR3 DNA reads TGTGCCAGCAGCGCAGCCGGGACAGGGTGGGTAGGGTCGGACGAGCAGTACTTC. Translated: CASSAAGTGWVGSDEQYF.

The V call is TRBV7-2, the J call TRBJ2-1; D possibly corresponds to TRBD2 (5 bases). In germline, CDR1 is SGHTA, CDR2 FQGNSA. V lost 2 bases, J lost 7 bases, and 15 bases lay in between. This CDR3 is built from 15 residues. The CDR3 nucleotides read TGTGCCAGCAGCTTACGCTTCGGGGTTTTAAATGAGCAGTTCTTC. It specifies CASSLRFGVLNEQFF.

CDR3 residues: CASRSRGLTNEKLFF. The DNA of the CDR3 is TGTGCCAGCAGGTCCAGGGGGCTGACTAATGAAAAACTGTTTTTT. V is TRBV2 and J is TRBJ1-4; 8 bases fit TRBD1. The V gene's germline CDR1 is SNHLY and CDR2 FYNNEI. J gave up 2 bases and V 6 bases, and 5 bases lay outside the gene matches. The CDR3 has 15 residues.

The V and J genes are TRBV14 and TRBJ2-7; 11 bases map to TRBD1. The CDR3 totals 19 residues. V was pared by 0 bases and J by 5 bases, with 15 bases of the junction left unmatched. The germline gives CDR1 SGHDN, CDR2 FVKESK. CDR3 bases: TGTGCCAGCAGCCAAGATGGACAGGGGGCTTGGGGGAATAACCACGAGCAGTACTTC. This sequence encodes CASSQDGQGAWGNNHEQYF.

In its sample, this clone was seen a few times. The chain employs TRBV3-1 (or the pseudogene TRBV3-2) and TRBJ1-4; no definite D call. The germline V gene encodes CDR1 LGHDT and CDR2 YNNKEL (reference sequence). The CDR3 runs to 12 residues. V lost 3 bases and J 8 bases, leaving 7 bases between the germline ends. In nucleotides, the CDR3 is TGTGCCAGCAGCCACGTGAGCGAAAAACTGTTTTTT. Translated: CASSHVSEKLFF.

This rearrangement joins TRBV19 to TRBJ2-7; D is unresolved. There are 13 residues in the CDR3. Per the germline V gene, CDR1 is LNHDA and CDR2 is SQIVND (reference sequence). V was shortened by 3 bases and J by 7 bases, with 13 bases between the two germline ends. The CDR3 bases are TGTGCCAGTAGTATTCTAGGCACCCGGGAGCAGTACTTC. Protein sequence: CASSILGTREQYF.